This T cell receptor (beta chain) was found in a study of regulatory T cells. Amplification used 52 TRBV primers and 13 TRBJ primers. Sequencing used immunoSEQ multiplex PCR; TCRdb keeps in-frame clones, though not all of them. Seen here are around 30,000 clones, 93% observed once, and the top ten hold over 0.8%. Study conclusions and caveats: Hydrophobic residues at CDR3 positions 6 and 7 were enriched in conventional CD4+ T cells of CD3G-deficient patients. Skewed V and J usage and few unique V-J pairs marked patient repertoires, most in Tregs.

A remark on this clone: Antigen: not known.

A couple of CD3G-deficient patients had more severe autoimmunity; all had some. At testing, patients were 2 to 39 years old, with reduced naive and increased memory T-cell proportions. Sorting split CD4+ cells into CD25-high CD127-low Tregs and CD25-low CD127-high conventional T cells. V lost 4 bases and J lost 8, with 28 bases in between. Germline values: CDR1 SGHRS, CDR2 YFSETQ. CDR3 length equals 18 residues. Input material: conventional CD4+ T cells sorted from blood. The rearrangement uses TRBV5-1 and TRBJ2-4; D could derive from TRBD1 or TRBD2 (5 bases each). This sequence was found in a child under 10 years old with CD3G deficiency. The CDR3 nucleotides are TGCGCCAGCAGCATTGGGGAGAGGGCAGGGTCAAAAGAGGACATTCAGTACTTC. Translated: CASSIGERAGSKEDIQYF.